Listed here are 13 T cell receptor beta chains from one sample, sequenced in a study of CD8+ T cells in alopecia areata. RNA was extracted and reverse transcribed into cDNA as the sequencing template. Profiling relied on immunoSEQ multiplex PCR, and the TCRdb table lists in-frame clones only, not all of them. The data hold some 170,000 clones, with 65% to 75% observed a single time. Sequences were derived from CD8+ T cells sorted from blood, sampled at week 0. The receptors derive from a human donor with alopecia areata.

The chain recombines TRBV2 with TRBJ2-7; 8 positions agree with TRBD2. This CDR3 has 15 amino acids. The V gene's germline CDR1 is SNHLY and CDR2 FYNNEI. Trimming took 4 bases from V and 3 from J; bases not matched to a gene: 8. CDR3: CASSAGIAGLYEQYF. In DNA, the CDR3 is TGTGCCAGCAGTGCGGGCATAGCGGGACTCTACGAGCAGTACTTC.

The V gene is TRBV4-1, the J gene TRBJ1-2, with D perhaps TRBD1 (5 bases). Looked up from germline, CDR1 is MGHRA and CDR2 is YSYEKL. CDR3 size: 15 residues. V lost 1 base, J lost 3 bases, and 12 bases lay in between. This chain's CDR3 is CASSQARGADYGYTF. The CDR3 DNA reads TGCGCCAGCAGCCAAGCACGGGGCGCGGACTATGGCTACACCTTC.

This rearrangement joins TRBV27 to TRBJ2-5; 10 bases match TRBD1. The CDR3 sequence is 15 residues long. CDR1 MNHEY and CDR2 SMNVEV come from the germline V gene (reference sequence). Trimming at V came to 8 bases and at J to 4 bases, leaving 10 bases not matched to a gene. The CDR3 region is CASDTRDRGRETQYF. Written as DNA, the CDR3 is TGTGCCAGCGACACCAGGGACAGGGGTCGAGAGACCCAGTACTTC.

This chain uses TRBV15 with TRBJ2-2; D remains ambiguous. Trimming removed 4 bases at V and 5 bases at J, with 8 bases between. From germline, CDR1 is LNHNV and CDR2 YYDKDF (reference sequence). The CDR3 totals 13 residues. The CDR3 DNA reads TGTGCCACCAGCAACCCCCCTACCGGGGAGCTGTTTTTT. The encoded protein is CATSNPPTGELFF.

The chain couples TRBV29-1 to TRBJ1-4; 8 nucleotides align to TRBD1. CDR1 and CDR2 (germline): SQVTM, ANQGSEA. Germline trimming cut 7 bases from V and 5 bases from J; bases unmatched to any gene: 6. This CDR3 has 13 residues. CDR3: CSGRTGQNEKLFF. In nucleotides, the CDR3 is TGCAGCGGGCGGACAGGGCAAAATGAAAAACTGTTTTTT.

The CDR3 spells CANDRETYEQYF. The CDR3 DNA reads TGTGCCAACGACAGGGAAACCTACGAGCAGTACTTC. The V gene is TRBV27, the J gene TRBJ2-7; 7 bases align to TRBD1. After removal of 10 bases from V and 2 bases from J, the junction contained 5 bases not matched to a gene. This CDR3 region has 12 residues. CDR1 MNHEY and CDR2 SMNVEV come from the germline V gene (reference sequence).

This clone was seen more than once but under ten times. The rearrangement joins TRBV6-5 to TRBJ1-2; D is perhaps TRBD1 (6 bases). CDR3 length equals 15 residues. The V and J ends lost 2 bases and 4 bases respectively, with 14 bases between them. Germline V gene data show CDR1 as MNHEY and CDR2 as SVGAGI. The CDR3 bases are TGTGCCAGCAGTTACATGGCGGACAGCGCCTATGGCTACACCTTC. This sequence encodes CASSYMADSAYGYTF.

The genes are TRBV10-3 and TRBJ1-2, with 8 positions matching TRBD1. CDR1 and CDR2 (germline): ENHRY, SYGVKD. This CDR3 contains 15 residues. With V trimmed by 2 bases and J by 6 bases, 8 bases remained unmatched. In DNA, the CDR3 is TGTGCCATCAGTGAGGGACAGGGATTGGGAGATGGCTACACCTTC. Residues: CAISEGQGLGDGYTF.

The CDR3 DNA reads TGCGCCAGCAGCCAGGTCGCTTACAATGAGCAGTTCTTC. Residues: CASSQVAYNEQFF. This chain joins TRBV4-1 and TRBJ2-1, with D unclear. V was trimmed by 3 bases and J by 4 bases, leaving 7 bases between them. Germline CDR1 reads MGHRA; CDR2 reads YSYEKL. CDR3 length equals 13 residues.

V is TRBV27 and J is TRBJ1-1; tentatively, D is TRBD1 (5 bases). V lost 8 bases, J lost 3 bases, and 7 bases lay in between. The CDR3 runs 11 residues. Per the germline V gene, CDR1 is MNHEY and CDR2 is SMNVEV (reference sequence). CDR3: CASRGDTEAFF. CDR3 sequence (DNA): TGTGCCAGCCGGGGGGACACTGAAGCTTTCTTT.

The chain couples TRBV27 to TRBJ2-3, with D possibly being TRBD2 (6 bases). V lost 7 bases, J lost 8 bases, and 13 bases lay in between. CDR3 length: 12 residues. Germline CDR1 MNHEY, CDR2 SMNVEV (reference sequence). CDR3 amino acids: CASKGPRGTQYF. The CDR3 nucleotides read TGTGCCAGCAAAGGCCCGCGGGGTACGCAGTATTTT.

The CDR3 protein is CASSLAARINQETQYF. In DNA form, the CDR3 reads TGCGCCAGCAGCTTGGCGGCCCGAATCAACCAAGAGACCCAGTACTTC. V and J are TRBV5-1 and TRBJ2-5; D gene uncertain. Germline V gene lookup returns CDR1 SGHRS and CDR2 YFSETQ. The length of the CDR3 is 16 residues. The V and J ends lost 0 bases and 0 bases respectively, with 12 bases between them.

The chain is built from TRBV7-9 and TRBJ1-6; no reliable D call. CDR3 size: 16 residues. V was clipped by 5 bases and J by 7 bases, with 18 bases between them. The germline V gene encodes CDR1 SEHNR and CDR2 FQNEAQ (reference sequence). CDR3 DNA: TGTGCCAGCAGCCACGCCCCGGAGGCCACGAATTCACCCCTCCACTTT. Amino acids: CASSHAPEATNSPLHF.